One sample yielded the 11 T cell receptor beta chains listed below, sequenced in a study of neurological immune-mediated disorders. TCRdb used MiXCR to reprocess the 5' RACE reads, holding one entry per CDR3 protein. Here the sample spans some 28,000 distinct CDR3 sequences, under 30% being singletons. The specimen sequenced was CD4+ T cells from blood. These receptor sequences come from a man over 45 with HTLV-1-associated myelopathy (HAM/TSP).

This clonotype came up once. The chain couples TRBV20-1 to TRBJ1-2, with 8 bases aligning to TRBD1. CDR3 length: 18 amino acids. J was trimmed by 7 bases and V by 0 bases; bases with no gene match: 19. Germline-derived CDR1 and CDR2 are DFQATT and SNEGSKA (reference sequence). CDR3 region: CSARDRPPEGRGHAGYTF. CDR3 DNA sequence: TGCAGTGCTAGAGATCGTCCACCGGAGGGCAGGGGGCACGCTGGCTACACCTTC.

This clonotype was observed many times. J is TRBJ2-1 and V is TRBV20-1, with 11 nucleotides matching TRBD2. J gave up 2 bases and V 6 bases, and 3 bases lay outside the gene matches. The germline CDR1 and CDR2 sequences are DFQATT and SNEGSKA (reference sequence). The CDR3 sequence is 14 residues long. The chain's CDR3 is CSAGSGRAYNEQFF. The CDR3 DNA sequence: TGCAGTGCGGGTAGCGGGAGGGCCTACAATGAGCAGTTCTTC.

This clonotype was seen repeatedly, ten times or more. J is TRBJ2-3 and V is TRBV7-2; D is unresolved. Germline lookup yields CDR1 SGHTA and CDR2 FQGNSA. With 3 bases removed from V and 1 base from J, the gap between germline ends came to 17 bases. CDR3 size: 17 residues. CDR3 in amino acids: CASSLTPGLEGTDTQYF. The CDR3 DNA follows: TGTGCCAGCAGCTTGACCCCTGGGCTAGAGGGCACAGATACGCAGTATTTT.

The V call is TRBV7-2, the J call TRBJ2-3; the match to TRBD2 covers 8 bases. The CDR3 has 16 residues. The germline gives CDR1 SGHTA, CDR2 FQGNSA. The trim removed 4 bases at V and 7 bases at J, leaving 13 bases unmatched. CDR3 DNA: TGTGCCAGCAGCTCCCGCTCCGGGGGGGCCTTGAATACGCAGTATTTT. It encodes CASSSRSGGALNTQYF.

This clonotype has at least ten counts. This chain joins TRBV20-1 and TRBJ2-3; the match to TRBD1 covers 7 bases. Germline V gene lookup returns CDR1 DFQATT and CDR2 SNEGSKA (reference sequence). This CDR3 is 15 amino acids long. The J segment lost 1 base and the V segment lost 6 bases, leaving 10 bases of the junction unmatched. The CDR3 here is CSATTGQDRTDTQYF. CDR3 in DNA: TGCAGTGCCACGACCGGACAGGACCGCACAGATACGCAGTATTTT.

This clonotype was detected many times. The chain has TRBV3-1 and TRBJ1-2; unclear D gene. The CDR3 consists of 13 residues. The germline gives CDR1 LGHDT, CDR2 YNNKEL (reference sequence). Trimming shortened V by 1 base and J by 3 bases, and 6 bases separated the two germline ends. In nucleotides, the CDR3 is TGTGCCAGCAGCCAAGCTATGGACTATGGCTACACCTTC. Protein sequence: CASSQAMDYGYTF.

This clonotype was counted at least ten times. This chain connects TRBV7-2 to TRBJ2-5; the D gene is possibly TRBD1 (6 bases). This CDR3 spans 12 amino acids. The V gene lost 5 bases and the J gene lost 7 bases, with 11 bases spanning the gap. Germline loops: CDR1 SGHTA, CDR2 FQGNSA. The CDR3 bases are TGTGCCAGCAGCACCGTACAGGGGACCCAGTACTTC. Translation gives CASSTVQGTQYF.

Ten or more counts support this clonotype. The genes are TRBV7-2 and TRBJ2-5; maybe TRBD1 (5 bases). The CDR3 length is 15 residues. With 1 base removed from V and 4 bases from J, the gap between germline ends came to 13 bases. Per the germline V gene, CDR1 is SGHTA and CDR2 is FQGNSA. CDR3 coding DNA: TGTGCCAGCAGCTTAGGAAGACAAGGGGTAGAGACCCAGTACTTC. Encoded protein: CASSLGRQGVETQYF.

Relative to its sample, this clonotype is medium-sized. The rearrangement uses TRBV12-3 or TRBV12-4 and TRBJ2-7, with 10 bases matching TRBD2. The CDR3 is 14 residues long. V shed 7 bases, J shed 2 bases, and the junction held 5 bases outside the gene matches. For the CDR3, the DNA is TGTGCCAGCAAGGCTAGCGGGGGAACCTACGAGCAGTACTTC. It specifies CASKASGGTYEQYF.

The table lists this clonotype with many counts. The chain combines TRBV20-1 with TRBJ1-1; D is possibly TRBD1 (5 bases). Germline V CDR1 and CDR2: DFQATT, SNEGSKA (reference sequence). The CDR3 is made up of 15 amino acids. Trimming shortened V by 2 bases and J by 5 bases, and 18 bases separated the two germline ends. CDR3 nucleotides: TGCAGTGCTAGACTCCCAGGGCGGGGTGGAACTGAAGCTTTCTTT. This sequence encodes CSARLPGRGGTEAFF.

This clonotype was counted a single time. The chain is built from TRBV18 and TRBJ2-3, with D maybe TRBD1 (6 bases). This CDR3 has 19 amino acids. The V end lost 3 bases, the J end lost 4 bases, and 26 bases lay between the germline ends. The germline gives CDR1 KGHSH, CDR2 LQKENI. CDR3 DNA sequence: TGTGCCAGCTCACCCACCAGCGGACAGAGGGGTGGAGTGCCAGATACGCAGTATTTT. It codes for CASSPTSGQRGGVPDTQYF.